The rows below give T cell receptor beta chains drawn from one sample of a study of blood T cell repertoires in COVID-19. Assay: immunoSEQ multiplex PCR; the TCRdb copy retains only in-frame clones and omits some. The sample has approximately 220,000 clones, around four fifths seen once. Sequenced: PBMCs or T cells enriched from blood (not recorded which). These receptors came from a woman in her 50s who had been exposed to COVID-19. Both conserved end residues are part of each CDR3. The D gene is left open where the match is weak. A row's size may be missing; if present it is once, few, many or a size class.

CASSQTLAGVTGRDTQYF	TGCGCCAGCAGCCAAACCCTAGCGGGGGTAACGGGACGAGATACGCAGTATTTT	TRBD2	TRBV4-3	TRBJ2-3	-
CASRPRTSEAFF	TGTGCCAGCAGGCCCCGAACTAGTGAAGCTTTCTTT	-	TRBV25-1	TRBJ1-1	-
CAIRPGQGNTEAFF	TGTGCCATCAGGCCGGGACAGGGGAACACTGAAGCTTTCTTT	TRBD1	TRBV10-3	TRBJ1-1	-
CASRITGAPEAFF	TGTGCCAGTAGGATTACAGGGGCCCCTGAAGCTTTCTTT	TRBD1	TRBV19	TRBJ1-1	-
CASSYTPGLRIHNEQFF	TGTGCCAGCAGTTACACCCCGGGACTTCGAATCCACAATGAGCAGTTCTTC	-	TRBV6-2/TRBV6-3	TRBJ2-1	-
CASSYTSVNTEAFF	TGTGCCAGCAGTTACACGTCAGTGAACACTGAAGCTTTCTTT	-	TRBV6-2/TRBV6-3	TRBJ1-1	-
CASSLRDYTNEQFF	TGTGCCAGCAGTTTACGGGACTATACAAATGAGCAGTTCTTC	TRBD2	TRBV28	TRBJ2-1	-
CASGPGTSGAVDTQYF	TGTGCTAGTGGTCCCGGGACTAGCGGAGCCGTAGATACGCAGTATTTT	TRBD2	TRBV12-5	TRBJ2-3	-
CASSQRDTPNSGANVLTF	TGTGCCAGCTCTCAACGGGACACTCCAAACTCTGGGGCCAACGTCCTGACTTTC	-	TRBV18	TRBJ2-6	-
CASSPRGLVAFF	TGTGCCAGCAGCCCCAGGGGATTAGTGGCTTTCTTT	-	TRBV6-5	TRBJ1-1	-
CASSIAPGQVATDTQYF	TGTGCCAGTAGTATAGCACCGGGACAGGTTGCGACAGATACGCAGTATTTT	TRBD1	TRBV19	TRBJ2-3	-
CASSWRGSLHF	TGTGCCAGCAGTTGGCGAGGGTCACTCCACTTT	-	TRBV2	TRBJ1-6	once
CASSYPGWSSPLHF	TGTGCCAGCAGTTACCCAGGGTGGTCCTCACCCCTCCACTTT	-	TRBV28	TRBJ1-6	-
CASSLALKHGYTF	TGTGCCAGCAGCTTAGCGCTAAAGCATGGCTACACCTTC	-	TRBV7-8	TRBJ1-2	-
CASSRQETQYF	TGCGCCAGCAGCCGTCAAGAGACCCAGTACTTC	-	TRBV5-1	TRBJ2-5	once
CASSFNTGWAFF	TGTGCCAGCAGTTTTAATACAGGGTGGGCTTTCTTT	-	TRBV6-2/TRBV6-3	TRBJ1-1	-
CASSNRVSYEQYF	TGCGCCAGCAGCAACAGGGTTTCCTACGAGCAGTACTTC	-	TRBV5-1	TRBJ2-7	-
CASSSPGGAIETQYF	TGCGCCAGCAGCTCGCCAGGGGGCGCTATAGAGACCCAGTACTTC	TRBD1	TRBV5-1	TRBJ2-5	once
CASSQELAVDEQFF	TGTGCCAGCAGCCAGGAACTAGCAGTAGATGAGCAGTTCTTC	-	TRBV3-1/TRBV3-2	TRBJ2-1	-
CASSLLAGGSYEQYF	TGTGCCAGCAGCTTACTAGCGGGGGGGTCCTACGAGCAGTACTTC	TRBD2	TRBV11-2	TRBJ2-7	-
CASSSGLNNEQFF	TGTGCCAGCAGCTCCGGACTCAACAATGAGCAGTTCTTC	-	TRBV7-8	TRBJ2-1	-
CASSFQGARSHTEAFF	TGTGCCAGCAGCTTTCAGGGGGCGAGAAGCCACACTGAAGCTTTCTTT	TRBD1	TRBV7-2	TRBJ1-1	-
CASSASPGGPGPTQYF	TGTGCCAGCAGCGCCTCCCCGGGGGGGCCCGGGCCTACGCAGTATTTT	TRBD2	TRBV9	TRBJ2-3	-
CSVGPGLPAFF	TGCAGCGTCGGACCGGGACTCCCAGCTTTCTTT	-	TRBV29-1	TRBJ1-1	-
CASSRSTGADTQYF	TGTGCCAGCAGCCGTTCAACGGGGGCAGATACGCAGTATTTT	-	TRBV9	TRBJ2-3	-
CASSFRAFNTEAFF	TGTGCCAGCAGCTTCAGGGCTTTCAACACTGAAGCTTTCTTT	-	TRBV7-2	TRBJ1-1	-
CASSQAQGLAGDGADTQYF	TGCGCCAGCAGCCAAGCCCAAGGACTAGCGGGGGATGGGGCAGATACGCAGTATTTT	TRBD2	TRBV4-1	TRBJ2-3	-
CASSQTSSTDTQYF	TGTGCCAGCAGCCAAACCAGTTCCACAGATACGCAGTATTTT	-	TRBV4-2	TRBJ2-3	-
CAGGAGRNSPLHF	TGTGCCGGGGGGGCAGGGCGTAATTCACCCCTCCACTTT	-	TRBV6-5	TRBJ1-6	-
CASSTKTVADVATNEKLFF	TGTGCCAGCAGCACGAAGACAGTCGCTGATGTTGCAACTAATGAAAAACTGTTTTTT	-	TRBV13	TRBJ1-4	-
CASSKDRATDTQYF	TGTGCCAGCAGTAAGGACAGGGCCACAGATACGCAGTATTTT	TRBD1	TRBV28	TRBJ2-3	once
CASSLGTAHSGANVLTF	TGTGCCAGCAGCTTAGGGACAGCTCACTCTGGGGCCAACGTCCTGACTTTC	-	TRBV7-8	TRBJ2-6	once
CASSQGSYEQYF	TGTGCCAGCAGCCAAGGGAGCTACGAGCAGTACTTC	-	TRBV3-1/TRBV3-2	TRBJ2-7	-
CATSGLAGGRSTDTQYF	TGTGCCACCTCGGGGCTAGCGGGGGGGCGTAGCACAGATACGCAGTATTTT	TRBD2	TRBV2	TRBJ2-3	once
CASSFGGNTGELFF	TGTGCCAGCAGCTTTGGCGGGAACACCGGGGAGCTGTTTTTT	-	TRBV7-9	TRBJ2-2	-
CASSFRGTGATPGKAFF	TGTGCCAGCAGTTTTAGGGGGACAGGGGCCACCCCGGGGAAAGCTTTCTTT	TRBD1	TRBV27	TRBJ1-1	-
CASSTPGTRHEQYF	TGTGCCAGTAGTACACCGGGGACAAGACACGAGCAGTACTTC	-	TRBV19	TRBJ2-7	-